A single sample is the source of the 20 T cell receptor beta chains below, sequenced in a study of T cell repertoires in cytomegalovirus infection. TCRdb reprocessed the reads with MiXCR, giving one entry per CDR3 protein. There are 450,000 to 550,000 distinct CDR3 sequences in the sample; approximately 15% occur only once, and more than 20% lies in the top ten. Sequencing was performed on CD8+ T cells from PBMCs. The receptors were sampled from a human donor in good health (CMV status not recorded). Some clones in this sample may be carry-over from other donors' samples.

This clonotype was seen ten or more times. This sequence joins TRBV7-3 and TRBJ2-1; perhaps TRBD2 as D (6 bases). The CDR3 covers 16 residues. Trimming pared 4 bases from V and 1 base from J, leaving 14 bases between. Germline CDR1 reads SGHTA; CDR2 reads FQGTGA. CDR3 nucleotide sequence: TGTGCCAGCAGCTCTGTGGGGAGGCGTTCCTACAATGAGCAGTTCTTC. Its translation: CASSSVGRRSYNEQFF.

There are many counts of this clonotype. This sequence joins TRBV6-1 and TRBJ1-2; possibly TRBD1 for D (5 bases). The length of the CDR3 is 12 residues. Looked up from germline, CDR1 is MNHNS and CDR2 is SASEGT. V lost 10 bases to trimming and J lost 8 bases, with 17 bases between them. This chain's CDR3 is CATSFGARGYTF. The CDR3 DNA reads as TGTGCCACGTCTTTCGGGGCCCGGGGCTACACCTTC.

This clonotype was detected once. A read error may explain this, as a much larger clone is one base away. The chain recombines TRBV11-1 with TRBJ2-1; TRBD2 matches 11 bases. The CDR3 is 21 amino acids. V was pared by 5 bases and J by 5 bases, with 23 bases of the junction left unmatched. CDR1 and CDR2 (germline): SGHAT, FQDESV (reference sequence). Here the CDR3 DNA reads TGTGCCAGCAGCCCCCCAGAACCCCTACTAGCGGGGGAGAGTTTTCACAATGAGCAGTTCTTC. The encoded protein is CASSPPEPLLAGESFHNEQFF.

The CDR3 spells CASSVGPFNTEAFF. CDR3 coding DNA: TGTGCCAGCAGTGTCGGACCGTTCAACACTGAAGCTTTCTTT. V and J are TRBV27 and TRBJ1-1; no reliable D call. In germline, CDR1 is MNHEY, CDR2 SMNVEV (reference sequence). Trimming took 5 bases from V and 2 from J, leaving 12 bases between them. This CDR3 contains 14 residues.

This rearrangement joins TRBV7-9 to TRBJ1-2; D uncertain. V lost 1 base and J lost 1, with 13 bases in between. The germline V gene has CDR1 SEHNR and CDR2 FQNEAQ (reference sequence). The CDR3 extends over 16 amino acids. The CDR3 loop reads CASSLGQDVLNYGYTF. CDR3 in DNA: TGTGCCAGCAGCTTAGGGCAGGACGTCCTTAACTATGGCTACACCTTC.

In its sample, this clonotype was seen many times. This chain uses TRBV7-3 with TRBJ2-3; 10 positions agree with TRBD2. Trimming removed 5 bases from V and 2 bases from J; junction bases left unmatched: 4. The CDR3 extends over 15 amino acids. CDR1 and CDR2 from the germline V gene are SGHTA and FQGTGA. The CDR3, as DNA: TGTGCCAGCAGCCTACTAGCGGGGATCACAGATACGCAGTATTTT. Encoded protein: CASSLLAGITDTQYF.

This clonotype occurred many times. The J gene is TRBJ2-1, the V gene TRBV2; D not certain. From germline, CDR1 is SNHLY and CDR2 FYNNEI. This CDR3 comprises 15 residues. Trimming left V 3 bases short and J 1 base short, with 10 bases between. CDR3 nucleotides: TGTGCCAGCAGTGAGGGTCTCCTTTCCTACAATGAGCAGTTCTTC. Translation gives CASSEGLLSYNEQFF.

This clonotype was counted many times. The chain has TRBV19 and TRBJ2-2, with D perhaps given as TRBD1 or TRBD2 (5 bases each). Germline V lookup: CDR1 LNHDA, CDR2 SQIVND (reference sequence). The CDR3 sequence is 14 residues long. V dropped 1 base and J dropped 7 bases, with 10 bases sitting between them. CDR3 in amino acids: CASSIGGAVGELFF. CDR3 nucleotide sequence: TGTGCCAGTAGTATAGGAGGGGCGGTCGGGGAGCTGTTTTTT. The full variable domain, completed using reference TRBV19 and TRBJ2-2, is DGGITQSPKYLFRKEGQNVTLSCEQNLNHDAMYWYRQDPGQGLRLIYYSQIVNDFQKGDIAEGYSVSREKKESFPLTVTSAQKNPTAFYLCASSIGGAVGELFFGEGSRLTVL.

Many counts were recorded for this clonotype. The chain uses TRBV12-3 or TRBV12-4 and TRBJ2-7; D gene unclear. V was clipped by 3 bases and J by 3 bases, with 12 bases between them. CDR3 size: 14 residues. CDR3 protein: CASSFYGLVYEQYF. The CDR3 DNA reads TGTGCCAGCAGTTTTTATGGGCTTGTCTACGAGCAGTACTTC.

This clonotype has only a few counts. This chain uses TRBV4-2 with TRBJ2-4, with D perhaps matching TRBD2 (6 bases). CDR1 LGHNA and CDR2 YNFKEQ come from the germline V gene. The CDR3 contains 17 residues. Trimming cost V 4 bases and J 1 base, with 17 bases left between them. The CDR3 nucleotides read TGTGCCAGCAGCCCAACCCTAGCGTCGGAGGCCAAAAACATTCAGTACTTC. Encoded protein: CASSPTLASEAKNIQYF.

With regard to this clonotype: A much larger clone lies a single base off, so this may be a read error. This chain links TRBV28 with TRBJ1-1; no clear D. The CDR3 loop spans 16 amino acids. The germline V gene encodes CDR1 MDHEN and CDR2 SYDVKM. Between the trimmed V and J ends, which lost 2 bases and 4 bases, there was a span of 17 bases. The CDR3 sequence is CASSLPPVAAGTEAFF. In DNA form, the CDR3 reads TGTGCCAGCAGTTTACCGCCGGTGGCTGCGGGCACTGAAGCTTTCTTT. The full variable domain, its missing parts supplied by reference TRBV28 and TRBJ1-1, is DVKVTQSSRYLVKRTGEKVFLECVQDMDHENMFWYRQDPGLGLRLIYFSYDVKMKEKGDIPEGYSVSREKKERFSLILESASTNQTSMYLCASSLPPVAAGTEAFFGQGTRLTVV.

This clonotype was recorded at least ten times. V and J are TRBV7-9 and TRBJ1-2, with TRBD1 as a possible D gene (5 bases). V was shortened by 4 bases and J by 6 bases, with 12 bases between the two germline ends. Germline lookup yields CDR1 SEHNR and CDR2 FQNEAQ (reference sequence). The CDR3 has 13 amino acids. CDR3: CASSSPDRNGYTF. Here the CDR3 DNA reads TGTGCCAGCAGCTCCCCCGACAGAAATGGCTACACCTTC.

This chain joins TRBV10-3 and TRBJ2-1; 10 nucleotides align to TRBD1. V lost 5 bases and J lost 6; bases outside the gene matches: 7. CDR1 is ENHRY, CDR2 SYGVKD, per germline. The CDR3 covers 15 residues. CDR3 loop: CAISPDRGAGNEQFF. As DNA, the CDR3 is TGTGCCATCAGTCCGGACAGGGGGGCCGGCAATGAGCAGTTCTTC.

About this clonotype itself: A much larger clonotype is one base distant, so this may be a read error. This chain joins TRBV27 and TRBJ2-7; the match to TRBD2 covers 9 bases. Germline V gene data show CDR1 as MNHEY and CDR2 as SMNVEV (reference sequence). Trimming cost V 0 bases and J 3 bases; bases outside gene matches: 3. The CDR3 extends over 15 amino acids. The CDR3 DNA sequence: TGTGCCAGCAGTTTATCAGCGGGAGGCAGCTACGAGCAGTACTTC. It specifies CASSLSAGGSYEQYF.

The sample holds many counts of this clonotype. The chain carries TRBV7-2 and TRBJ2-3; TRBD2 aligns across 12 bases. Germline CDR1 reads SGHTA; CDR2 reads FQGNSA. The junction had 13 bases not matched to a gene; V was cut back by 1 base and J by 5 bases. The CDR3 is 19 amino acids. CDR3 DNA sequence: TGTGCCAGCAGCTTAGTACGGGGGCTAGCGGGGGGGCTTGGAGATACGCAGTATTTT. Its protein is CASSLVRGLAGGLGDTQYF.

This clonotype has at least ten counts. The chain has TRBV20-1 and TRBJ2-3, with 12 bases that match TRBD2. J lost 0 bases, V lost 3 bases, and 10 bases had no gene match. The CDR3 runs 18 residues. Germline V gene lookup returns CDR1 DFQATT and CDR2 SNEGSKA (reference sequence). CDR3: CSASGLAGGPPSTDTQYF. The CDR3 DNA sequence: TGCAGTGCTAGTGGGCTAGCGGGAGGGCCGCCTAGCACAGATACGCAGTATTTT.

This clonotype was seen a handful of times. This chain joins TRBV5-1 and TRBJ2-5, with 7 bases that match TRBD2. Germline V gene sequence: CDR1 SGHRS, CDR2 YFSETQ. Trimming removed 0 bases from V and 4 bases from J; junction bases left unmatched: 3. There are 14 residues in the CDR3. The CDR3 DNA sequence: TGCGCCAGCAGCTTGGCAACTAGCGCAGAGACCCAGTACTTC. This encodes CASSLATSAETQYF.

The CDR3 nucleotides are TGTGCCAGCAGTGACACGGGTGGGAGGACAGATACGCAGTATTTT. It encodes CASSDTGGRTDTQYF. The chain carries TRBV6-1 and TRBJ2-3; a possible D gene is TRBD2 (6 bases). Trimming stripped 3 bases from V and 3 bases from J, with 13 bases between. The germline gives CDR1 MNHNS, CDR2 SASEGT. The CDR3 length is 15 residues.

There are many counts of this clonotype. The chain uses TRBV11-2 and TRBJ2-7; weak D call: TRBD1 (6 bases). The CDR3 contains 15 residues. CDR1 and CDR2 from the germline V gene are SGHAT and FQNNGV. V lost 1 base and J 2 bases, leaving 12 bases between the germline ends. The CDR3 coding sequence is TGTGCCAGCAGCTTAGGAGGCAGGGGCACCTACGAGCAGTACTTC. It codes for CASSLGGRGTYEQYF.

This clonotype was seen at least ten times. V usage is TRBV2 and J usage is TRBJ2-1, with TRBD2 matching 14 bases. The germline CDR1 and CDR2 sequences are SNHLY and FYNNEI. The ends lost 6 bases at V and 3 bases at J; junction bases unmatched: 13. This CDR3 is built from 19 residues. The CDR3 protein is CASSPRPGLAGVSYNEQFF. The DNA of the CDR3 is TGTGCCAGCAGCCCCAGGCCGGGACTAGCGGGAGTAAGCTACAATGAGCAGTTCTTC.